This TCR beta chain was documented in a study of cytomegalovirus exposure and HLA in healthy donors. Looking at the study overall: Early on, a data release was issued that held tens of millions of unique TCRs from HLA-typed donors. Study findings and constraints: Sequencing had likely introduced a cluster of highly shared sequence variants as an artifact. Some segments of the V type, notably TRBV6-2 and TRBV6-3, were excluded as indistinguishable. Equally common other TCR beta chains were less clonally expanded than HLA-associated ones, a later analysis found.

In the case of this clone: Its antigen is unidentified.

The study ran its PCR with 60 Vbeta and 13 Jbeta primers. This table comes from immunoSEQ multiplex PCR, and its TCRdb copy is limited to in-frame clones, with some not included. In all, the sample yields 100,000 to 150,000 clones. V was clipped by 2 bases and J by 5 bases; unmatched bases: 11. The length of the CDR3 is 16 residues. From germline, CDR1 is SGHRS and CDR2 YFSETQ. This TCR came from a man in his thirties or forties in good health and CMV-seronegative. Sequencing input: PBMCs. This rearrangement joins TRBV5-1 to TRBJ2-5; 8 positions agree with TRBD1. The CDR3 sequence: CASSFRTGLLRETQYF. The DNA for the CDR3 is TGCGCCAGCAGCTTCAGGACAGGGCTTCTTCGGGAGACCCAGTACTTC. Using reference TRBV5-1 and TRBJ2-5 for the parts outside the CDR3, the full variable domain is KAGVTQTPRYLIKTRGQQVTLSCSPISGHRSVSWYQQTPGQGLQFLFEYFSETQRNKGNFPGRFSGRQFSNSRSEMNVSTLELGDSALYLCASSFRTGLLRETQYFGPGTRLLVL.